This TCR beta chain was observed in a study of shared clonotypes between healthy human individuals (dated by TCRdb to the early 2020s). Regarding the research as a whole: A few men and a couple of women, aged 18 to 49 years, made up the cohort. To increase sequencing depth and limit assay-specific biases, TCR repertoire library preparation and sequencing were carried out by different laboratories using diverse techniques. Per donor, three plates each were used for CD4 naive and CD4 memory, two for CD8 naive, and one for CD8 memory. Each donor's leukapheresis produced roughly between roughly 0.85 and 9.5 billion PBMCs. Blood TCR repertoires of five healthy adults were deeply sequenced to estimate repertoire size and the extent of clonotype sharing between individuals.

Regarding this clone: This clone's antigen is unknown. No per-base quality is available; no much larger clone lies one base away.

The donors were healthy, HIV-negative adults with no recently reported acute infections or vaccinations. Every donor was a Caucasian adult living in Nashville, Tennessee, USA. CD4+ T cells were enriched by magnetic negative selection; naive cells were then positively selected on CD45RA, and the negative fraction formed the memory subset. Blood was collected by leukapheresis, and PBMCs were isolated by Ficoll-Histopaque density gradient centrifugation and then cryopreserved in liquid nitrogen vapor phase. Analytical flow cytometry was used to check the purity and quantity of each magnetically sorted T cell population. Each sorted fraction had its genomic DNA isolated and then quantified by UV absorbance on a Nanodrop 2000c. From cysteine to phenylalanine, the CDR3 is 14 amino acids long. Only the CDR3 region is kept as DNA, spanning 42 bases read in frame from base 1. CDR1 and CDR2 were assigned from the germline V gene (reference sequence) as GTSNPN and SVGIG. Germline trimming: 3 bases from V, 0 bases from J; junction bases outside gene matches: 2.

General conclusions and limits of the study: The genetic and exposure-history diversity represented was limited by the small number of donors. Only blood was sampled, and tissue TCR repertoires likely differ from those in blood. About 5% of naive CD4, 3.5% of naive CD8, about 2.5% of memory CD4, and 0.4% of memory CD8 clonotypes were shared across several donors. Pairwise subsampling indicated that sequencing depth was expected to affect the degree of clonotype sharing among donors. Larger estimated clonotype richness was generally found for naive subsets than for memory subsets. Even with the large sequencing depth, rarefaction of the sorted-subset datasets indicated that sequencing was incomplete. Compared with non-shared clonotypes, the clonotypes found in all four sorted-subset donors had higher generation probabilities.

TCR CDR3 regions were amplified from genomic DNA by multiplex PCR using the deep immunoSEQ assay. Extracted genomic DNA from each cell subset was distributed evenly across all wells of several immunoSEQ 96-well plates, and each plate was treated as a replicate. For sorted subsets, approximately 200 ng of genomic DNA, equivalent to around 29,000 T cell genomes, went into each replicate PCR. The purified libraries were quantified using a Qubit 3.0 fluorometer, sized with a Bioanalyzer 2100, and then quantified again using the KAPA Library Quantification kit. Every immunoSEQ 96-well plate was sequenced on a separate single-read 150-cycle Illumina NextSeq 550 flow cell. In the original analysis: Because the immunoSEQ output included only junctional sequences and no quality scores, the filtering could not be the same as the filtering used for full-length reads. To assign V/J genes and CDR3, sequences were annotated against IMGT germline references using PyIR, a Python wrapper for IgBLAST v1.9. Reads were removed for weak V/J assignments (E-value above 1e-6), missing CDR3, stop codons, out-of-frame junctions, or ambiguous translated residues. A V3J clonotype was defined by an identical inferred V gene, J gene, and CDR3 amino acid sequence. To compute the percentage overlap between repertoires, the number of shared unique clonotypes was divided by the size of the smaller repertoire. Richness of each repertoire was evaluated using RTK rarefaction, the Chao1 estimator, and Recon v2.1 estimates of unobserved clonotypes. For all TCRbeta clonotypes obtained by the gDNA method from four donors, generation probabilities were computed with OLGA. This immuneACCESS table, as held by TCRdb, lists in-frame sequences with V and J called but not all clones. Of the missing ones, under half trace to an unresolved V gene in checked studies; the others have no known cause. V and J calls plus clone size are reproduced from that table; the DNA served to infer D and trimming. Counted in this sample were under 2.5 million clones; less than 95% of them appeared once. Around 0.35% of the sample is in the top ten clones.

Sequencing was performed on naive CD4+ T cells from PBMCs. In the paper's terms, the cell subset or site label means: CD45RA+ positively selected. The chain links TRBV30 with TRBJ2-3; 8 central bases correspond to TRBD2. This clonotype was sampled from a man aged 18 to 29 in good health. Some clones in this sample may be carry-over from other donors' samples. The DNA reads as follows: TGTGCCTGGAGGATAGCGGGGAGCACAGATACGCAGTATTTT. The encoded protein is CAWRIAGSTDTQYF.